Below are 5 T cell receptor beta chains sequenced from a single sample in a study of patients and donors after allogeneic stem cell transplantation. Using its own MiXCR run on the RT-PCR reads, TCRdb lists one record per CDR3 protein. The data contain hundreds of thousands of distinct CDR3 sequences, 16% of them seen just once; the ten biggest clones take up 6.5% to 7.5%. The sequenced sample consisted of blood, either unsorted or a sorted T cell fraction (not recorded which). The receptors here all came from a human donor who was either an allogeneic HSCT recipient or a stem cell or donor lymphocyte infusion donor (not recorded which). It is not recorded whose cells these are; they may come from a transplant donor.

This clonotype showed up just a few times. The chain joins TRBV3-1 to TRBJ2-7; the D is unclear. The CDR3 runs 14 residues. Germline CDR1 LGHDT, CDR2 YNNKEL (reference sequence). Between the trimmed V and J ends, which lost 2 bases and 1 base, there was a span of 9 bases. DNA of the CDR3: TGTGCCAGCAGCCAAAGGCCCTTTTCCTACGAGCAGTACTTC. This translates into CASSQRPFSYEQYF.

The chain employs TRBV29-1 and TRBJ1-1, with D possibly TRBD1 on 5 matching bases. V lost 4 bases to trimming and J lost 0 bases, with 9 bases between them. The CDR3 covers 13 residues. Germline lookup yields CDR1 SQVTM and CDR2 ANQGSEA. The CDR3 sequence: CSVGGGMNTEAFF. The CDR3 coding sequence is TGCAGCGTTGGTGGGGGGATGAACACTGAAGCTTTCTTT.

This clonotype has just a few counts. The CDR3 here is CASSETGGYPYSNQPQHF. CDR3 in DNA: TGTGCCAGCAGCGAAACAGGGGGTTACCCCTATAGCAATCAGCCCCAGCATTTT. The chain joins TRBV2 to TRBJ1-5; 8 bases match TRBD1. CDR3 length: 18 amino acids. Germline V gives CDR1 SNHLY, CDR2 FYNNEI. V lost 6 bases to trimming and J lost 0 bases; unmatched junction nucleotides: 13. Full variable domain (rest looked up from reference TRBV2 and TRBJ1-5): EPEVTQTPSHQVTQMGQEVILRCVPISNHLYFYWYRQILGQKVEFLVSFYNNEISEKSEIFDDQFSVERPDGSNFTLKIRSTKLEDSAMYFCASSETGGYPYSNQPQHFGDGTRLSIL.

The chain combines TRBV6-1 with TRBJ1-3; 7 bases are a match to TRBD1. The CDR3 covers 15 residues. Losses at the gene ends were 6 bases for V and 4 bases for J; bases not matched to a gene: 9. Germline CDR1 MNHNS, CDR2 SASEGT. The CDR3 coding sequence is TGTGCCAGCAGAAAGACAGGGCTAGCCGGAAACACCATATATTTT. It yields the protein CASRKTGLAGNTIYF.

This clonotype has more than one count but fewer than ten. This chain links TRBV7-2 with TRBJ1-6, with 7 bases identical to TRBD1. Germline V gene data show CDR1 as SGHTA and CDR2 as FQGNSA. The V gene end was trimmed by 3 bases and the J gene end by 10 bases; junction bases not matched to a gene: 9. The CDR3 is made up of 15 amino acids. CDR3 sequence reads: CASSFNSDRLSPLHF. The CDR3 region has the DNA TGTGCCAGCAGCTTTAACTCGGACAGGCTATCACCCCTCCACTTT. Based on the CDR3 plus reference TRBV7-2 and TRBJ1-6, the full variable domain is GAGVSQSPSNKVTEKGKDVELRCDPISGHTALYWYRQSLGQGLEFLIYFQGNSAPDKSGLPSDRFSAERTGGSVSTLTIQRTQQEDSAVYLCASSFNSDRLSPLHFGNGTRLTVT.